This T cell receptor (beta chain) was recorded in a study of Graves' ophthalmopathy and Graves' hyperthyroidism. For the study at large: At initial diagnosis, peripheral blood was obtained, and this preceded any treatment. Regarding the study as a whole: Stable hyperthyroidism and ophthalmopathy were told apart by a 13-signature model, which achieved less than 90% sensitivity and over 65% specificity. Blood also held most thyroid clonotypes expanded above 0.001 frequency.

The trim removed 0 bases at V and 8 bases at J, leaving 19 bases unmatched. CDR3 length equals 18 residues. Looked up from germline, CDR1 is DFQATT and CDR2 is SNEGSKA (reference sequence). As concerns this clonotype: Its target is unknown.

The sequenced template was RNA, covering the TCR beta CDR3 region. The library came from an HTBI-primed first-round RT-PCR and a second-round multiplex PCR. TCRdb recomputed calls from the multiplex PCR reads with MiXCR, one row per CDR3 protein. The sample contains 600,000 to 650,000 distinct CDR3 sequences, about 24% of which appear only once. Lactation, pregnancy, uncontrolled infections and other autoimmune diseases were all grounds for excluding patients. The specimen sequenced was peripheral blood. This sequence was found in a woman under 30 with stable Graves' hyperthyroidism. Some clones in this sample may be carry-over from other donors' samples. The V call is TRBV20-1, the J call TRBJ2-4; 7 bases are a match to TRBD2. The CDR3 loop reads CSARDLTSSSAIDDIQYF. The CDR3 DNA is TGCAGTGCTAGAGATCTGACTAGCTCGTCCGCGATTGACGACATTCAGTACTTC.